The 22 T cell receptor beta chains listed next were all sequenced from one sample in a study of blood T cell repertoires in COVID-19. This table comes from immunoSEQ multiplex PCR, and its TCRdb copy is limited to in-frame clones, with some not included. The sample shows about 200,000 clones, 70% to 90% of them seen only once. Source material: peripheral blood. These receptors all come from a woman at least 80 years old with acute or convalescent COVID-19.

This clone was detected only a few times. CDR3 sequence reads: CASSLEGGRTDTQYF. CDR3 nucleotides: TGTGCCAGCAGCTTAGAGGGGGGGAGGACAGATACGCAGTATTTT. V gene TRBV7-2 combines with J gene TRBJ2-3, with TRBD2 as a possible D gene (7 bases). This CDR3 has 15 amino acids. Trimming removed 1 base at V and 3 bases at J, with 11 bases between. CDR1 and CDR2 from the germline V gene are SGHTA and FQGNSA.

V usage is TRBV5-1 and J usage is TRBJ2-5; 10 nucleotides match TRBD2. There are 16 residues in the CDR3. Per germline, CDR1 SGHRS and CDR2 YFSETQ. The V segment lost 0 bases and the J segment 4 bases; nucleotides outside the gene matches: 6. CDR3 nucleotides: TGCGCCAGCAGCTTGGATTTAGCGGGAGGTAGAGAGACCCAGTACTTC. Translating gives CASSLDLAGGRETQYF.

The chain couples TRBV30 to TRBJ2-5; D call uncertain. Deletions cut 5 bases from V and 2 bases from J, with 12 bases between. The germline V gene has CDR1 GTSNPN and CDR2 SVGIG (reference sequence). The CDR3 runs 13 residues. The chain's CDR3 is CAWARVRQETQYF. The CDR3 DNA is TGTGCCTGGGCTCGGGTACGACAAGAGACCCAGTACTTC.

The J gene is TRBJ1-6, the V gene TRBV30, with D unresolved. Germline V lookup: CDR1 GTSNPN, CDR2 SVGIG (reference sequence). The CDR3 is 16 amino acids. The V and J ends lost 7 bases and 3 bases respectively, with 19 bases between them. The CDR3 reads CASKAGSANYNSPLHF. Here the CDR3 DNA reads TGTGCCTCAAAAGCGGGGTCCGCGAACTATAATTCACCCCTCCACTTT.

This clone was seen just once. The rearrangement uses TRBV28 and TRBJ1-3; TRBD1 might be the D (6 bases). Germline V gene lookup returns CDR1 MDHEN and CDR2 SYDVKM. The CDR3 is made up of 14 amino acids. With 3 bases removed from V and 0 bases from J, the gap between germline ends came to 6 bases. In nucleotides, the CDR3 is TGTGCCAGCAGTTTGGACAGCTCTGGAAACACCATATATTTT. This encodes CASSLDSSGNTIYF. Variable domain in full (rest from reference TRBV28 and TRBJ1-3): DVKVTQSSRYLVKRTGEKVFLECVQDMDHENMFWYRQDPGLGLRLIYFSYDVKMKEKGDIPEGYSVSREKKERFSLILESASTNQTSMYLCASSLDSSGNTIYFGEGSWLTVV.

This clone was found once. V usage is TRBV6-4 and J usage is TRBJ2-1; D might be TRBD1 (6 bases). Germline lookup yields CDR1 MRHNA and CDR2 SNTAGT. The V end was cut by 9 bases, the J end by 6 bases, with 21 bases between. The CDR3 spans 15 residues. This chain's CDR3 is CARLTGIYPGNEQFF. In DNA form, the CDR3 reads TGTGCCAGGCTAACAGGGATATATCCCGGCAATGAGCAGTTCTTC.

The chain is built from TRBV7-9 and TRBJ1-1, with D uncertain. Germline lookup yields CDR1 SEHNR and CDR2 FQNEAQ (reference sequence). Trimming took off 5 bases at V and 3 bases at J, with 13 bases between the two ends. This CDR3 has 14 amino acids. The CDR3 is CASSPEIEDTEAFF. The CDR3 DNA reads TGTGCCAGCAGCCCCGAGATCGAGGACACTGAAGCTTTCTTT.

This chain links TRBV5-5 with TRBJ2-2; possible D gene TRBD1, 5 bases. This CDR3 has 15 residues. The germline V gene has CDR1 SGHKS and CDR2 YYEKEE (reference sequence). V dropped 4 bases and J dropped 0 bases, with 10 bases sitting between them. The CDR3 here is CASSPRDTNTGELFF. The DNA of the CDR3 is TGTGCCAGCAGCCCCAGGGATACGAACACCGGGGAGCTGTTTTTT. The full variable domain, rest sourced from reference TRBV5-5 and TRBJ2-2, is DAGVTQSPTHLIKTRGQQVTLRCSPISGHKSVSWYQQVLGQGPQFIFQYYEKEERGRGNFPDRFSARQFPNYSSELNVNALLLGDSALYLCASSPRDTNTGELFFGEGSRLTVL.

V and J are TRBV28 and TRBJ1-3, with 7 bases fitting TRBD1. Trimming at V came to 7 bases and at J to 4 bases, leaving 10 bases not matched to a gene. CDR3 length: 15 residues. In germline, CDR1 is MDHEN, CDR2 SYDVKM. The CDR3 is CASIPRGAWGNTIYF. CDR3 sequence (DNA): TGTGCCAGCATCCCCAGGGGGGCGTGGGGAAACACCATATATTTT.

This clone was seen only once. This chain connects TRBV30 to TRBJ1-2; D might be TRBD1 (5 bases). The CDR3 extends over 14 amino acids. With 3 bases removed from V and 5 bases from J, the gap between germline ends came to 16 bases. The germline V gene encodes CDR1 GTSNPN and CDR2 SVGIG (reference sequence). The CDR3 is CAWRAQEGAYGYTF. CDR3 DNA: TGTGCCTGGAGAGCTCAAGAAGGGGCATATGGCTACACCTTC.

The table lists this clone with a few counts. The chain couples TRBV4-3 to TRBJ1-1, with D maybe TRBD1 (6 bases). CDR3 length: 14 amino acids. The germline V gene has CDR1 LGHNA and CDR2 YSLEER. Trimming removed 0 bases from V and 5 bases from J, with 10 bases in between. CDR3 nucleotides: TGCGCCAGCAGCCAAGATAACAGGGCTACTGAAGCTTTCTTT. Translated: CASSQDNRATEAFF.

This chain links TRBV4-1 with TRBJ1-5; TRBD1 matches at 7 bases. The CDR3 contains 17 residues. Per the germline V gene, CDR1 is MGHRA and CDR2 is YSYEKL. J gave up 0 bases and V 5 bases, and 10 bases lay outside the gene matches. The CDR3 sequence: CASSKTRTGDSNQPQHF. In DNA, the CDR3 is TGCGCCAGCAGCAAGACCCGGACAGGAGATAGCAATCAGCCCCAGCATTTT.

The rearrangement uses TRBV27 and TRBJ2-5, with 7 bases aligning to TRBD1. V lost 5 bases and J lost 1; bases outside the gene matches: 4. The CDR3 loop spans 14 amino acids. Germline CDR1 MNHEY, CDR2 SMNVEV (reference sequence). The CDR3 is CASSRGQVQETQYF. In DNA form, the CDR3 reads TGTGCCAGCAGTAGGGGGCAGGTCCAAGAGACCCAGTACTTC.

The chain employs TRBV18 and TRBJ2-5; 10 nucleotides line up with TRBD1. The CDR3 is 17 amino acids. The V and J ends lost 4 bases and 3 bases, in that order; junction bases with no gene match: 11. CDR1 KGHSH and CDR2 LQKENI come from the germline V gene. The CDR3 spells CASSLLTSGTGEETQYF. CDR3 DNA sequence: TGTGCCAGCTCACTTTTAACGAGTGGGACAGGGGAAGAGACCCAGTACTTC.

The V gene is TRBV5-5, the J gene TRBJ2-3; D perhaps matches TRBD1 (6 bases). With 5 bases removed from V and 6 bases from J, the gap between germline ends came to 19 bases. CDR1 and CDR2 (germline): SGHKS, YYEKEE (reference sequence). CDR3 length: 15 amino acids. CDR3 protein: CASRRGVQGSDTQYF. The DNA of the CDR3 is TGTGCCAGCAGAAGAGGGGTCCAGGGGTCGGATACGCAGTATTTT.

The chain joins TRBV4-3 to TRBJ2-5, with a tentative D call TRBD2 (6 bases). This CDR3 comprises 18 residues. V was cut by 1 base and J by 2 bases, with 20 bases left in between. CDR1 and CDR2 from the germline V gene are LGHNA and YSLEER. The CDR3 region has the DNA TGCGCCAGCAGCCAAGGTGCAGGAAAGGCCGGGAGTCAAGAGACCCAGTACTTC. Protein sequence: CASSQGAGKAGSQETQYF.

The chain combines TRBV11-2 with TRBJ1-1; 7 nucleotides align to TRBD1. Germline V gene lookup returns CDR1 SGHAT and CDR2 FQNNGV. This CDR3 is 14 amino acids long. V lost 3 bases to trimming and J lost 1 base; unmatched junction nucleotides: 2. Here the CDR3 reads CASSFPGGNTEAFF. In DNA, the CDR3 is TGTGCCAGCAGCTTCCCAGGGGGGAACACTGAAGCTTTCTTT.

This chain uses TRBV7-2 with TRBJ2-7; 9 bases are a match to TRBD2. Germline V CDR1 and CDR2: SGHTA, FQGNSA. There are 15 residues in the CDR3. The trim removed 2 bases at V and 2 bases at J, leaving 4 bases unmatched. The CDR3: CASSLMAGGTYEQYF. For the CDR3, the DNA is TGTGCCAGCAGCTTAATGGCGGGAGGGACCTACGAGCAGTACTTC.

The V gene is TRBV6-2 or TRBV6-3, the J gene TRBJ2-3; D is unresolved. Germline-derived CDR1 and CDR2 are MNHEY and SVGEGT. Trimming took 0 bases from V and 9 from J, leaving 16 bases between them. The CDR3 runs 15 residues. The CDR3 sequence: CASSYSYGSPGTQYF. The CDR3 DNA is TGTGCCAGCAGTTACTCGTACGGCAGCCCCGGGACGCAGTATTTT.

This clone was recorded once. The chain carries TRBV19 and TRBJ1-5; D uncertain. The V gene lost 5 bases and the J gene lost 6 bases, with 11 bases spanning the gap. Germline V gene lookup returns CDR1 LNHDA and CDR2 SQIVND (reference sequence). The CDR3 runs 13 residues. The CDR3 loop is CASSLLGGQPQHF. CDR3 nucleotide sequence: TGTGCCAGTAGTCTCCTTGGCGGTCAGCCCCAGCATTTT.

This rearrangement joins TRBV7-8 to TRBJ2-1; 8 bases map to TRBD2. With 7 bases clipped from V and 6 bases from J, the junction kept 8 bases outside the gene matches. The CDR3 spans 14 residues. Looked up from germline, CDR1 is SGHVS and CDR2 is FQNEAQ. CDR3 residues: CASTGGGPANEQFF. The CDR3 nucleotides read TGTGCCAGCACCGGCGGGGGGCCGGCCAATGAGCAGTTCTTC.

The rearrangement uses TRBV10-3 and TRBJ1-5; possibly TRBD1 for D (5 bases). The CDR3 has 14 amino acids. Germline CDR1 is ENHRY and CDR2 is SYGVKD. V lost 3 bases to trimming and J lost 4 bases, with 10 bases between them. CDR3 sequence reads: CAISDRVGNQPQHF. CDR3 DNA: TGTGCCATCAGTGACAGGGTGGGAAATCAGCCCCAGCATTTT.